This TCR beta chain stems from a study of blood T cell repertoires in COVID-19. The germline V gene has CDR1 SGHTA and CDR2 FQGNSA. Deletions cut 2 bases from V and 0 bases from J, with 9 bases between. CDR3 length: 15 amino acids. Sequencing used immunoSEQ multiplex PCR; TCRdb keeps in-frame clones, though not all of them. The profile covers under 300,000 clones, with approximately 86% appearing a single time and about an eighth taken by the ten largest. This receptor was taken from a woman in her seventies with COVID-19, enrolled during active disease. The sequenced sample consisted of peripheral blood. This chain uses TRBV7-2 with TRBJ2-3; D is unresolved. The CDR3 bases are TGTGCCAGCAGCTTATACTCGTCTAGCACAGATACGCAGTATTTT. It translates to CASSLYSSSTDTQYF. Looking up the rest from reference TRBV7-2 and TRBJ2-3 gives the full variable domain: GAGVSQSPSNKVTEKGKDVELRCDPISGHTALYWYRQSLGQGLEFLIYFQGNSAPDKSGLPSDRFSAERTGGSVSTLTIQRTQQEDSAVYLCASSLYSSSTDTQYFGPGTRLTVL.